What follows are 2 T cell receptor beta chains derived from one specimen sequenced in a study of cytomegalovirus exposure and HLA in healthy donors. The table came from immunoSEQ multiplex PCR; TCRdb's copy has only in-frame clones and leaves some out. The sample gives over 200,000 clones, 85% to 90% of which show up once; under 0.4% is in the top ten. Sequencing was carried out using PBMCs. The source is a woman aged 18-29 years in good health and CMV-seronegative.

This rearrangement joins TRBV7-2 to TRBJ1-2; a possible D gene is TRBD1 (6 bases). Trimming pared 0 bases from V and 4 bases from J, leaving 12 bases between. The CDR3 has 15 amino acids. CDR1 is SGHTA and CDR2 is FQGNSA in the germline V gene. The CDR3 sequence is CASSLASGGGYGYTF. The CDR3 DNA follows: TGTGCCAGCAGCTTAGCTTCGGGGGGCGGCTATGGCTACACCTTC.

The chain combines TRBV29-1 with TRBJ1-2, with 7 nucleotides matching TRBD1. The CDR3 runs to 13 residues. Losses at the gene ends were 2 bases for V and 4 bases for J; bases not matched to a gene: 4. CDR1 is SQVTM, CDR2 ANQGSEA, per germline. The CDR3 DNA follows: TGCAGCGTTGAAAGCAGGGGGGCCTATGGCTACACCTTC. Translation gives CSVESRGAYGYTF.